Presented here are 22 T cell receptor beta chains from one specimen sequenced in a study of T cell responses to AZD1222 COVID-19 vaccine. The repertoire was sequenced with immunoSEQ multiplex PCR; TCRdb's copy has only in-frame clones and lacks some. In the table there are 200,000 to 250,000 clones, roughly 94% of which are singletons. This material consisted of peripheral blood, taken 28 days after the second dose of the MenACWY control vaccine. These receptors originate from an adult who received the MenACWY meningococcal vaccine as a control.

The chain couples TRBV28 to TRBJ1-1; TRBD1 might be the D (5 bases). CDR1 is MDHEN and CDR2 is SYDVKM in the germline V gene. V gave up 5 bases and J gave up 0 bases, with 16 bases separating them. The CDR3 consists of 16 residues. CDR3 residues: CASSPYQGLVNTEAFF. The CDR3, as DNA: TGTGCCAGCAGTCCTTACCAGGGTTTGGTGAACACTGAAGCTTTCTTT.

Regarding this clone: The same CDR3 arises from other DNA sequences in this sample as well. This rearrangement joins TRBV28 to TRBJ1-6; 10 positions match TRBD1. The CDR3 consists of 14 residues. Germline CDR1 and CDR2: MDHEN and SYDVKM. Trimming took 5 bases from V and 8 from J; bases not matched to a gene: 3. The CDR3 sequence is CASSPGQGDSPLHF. Written as DNA, the CDR3 is TGTGCCAGCAGTCCAGGACAGGGGGATTCACCCCTCCACTTT.

The genes are TRBV5-5 and TRBJ2-7; the D is unclear. The CDR3 contains 14 residues. Trimming took 4 bases from V and 2 from J, leaving 13 bases between them. CDR1 is SGHKS and CDR2 is YYEKEE in the germline V gene (reference sequence). The CDR3 spells CASSRPTETYEQYF. CDR3 DNA sequence: TGTGCCAGCAGCCGTCCGACTGAGACCTACGAGCAGTACTTC.

The chain carries TRBV19 and TRBJ2-2, with D hard to call. Germline loops: CDR1 LNHDA, CDR2 SQIVND (reference sequence). The CDR3 totals 13 residues. Trimming removed 3 bases at V and 7 bases at J, with 9 bases between. The CDR3 sequence: CASSMINGGELFF. Written as DNA, the CDR3 is TGTGCCAGTAGTATGATTAATGGCGGGGAGCTGTTTTTT.

The chain links TRBV27 to TRBJ1-2, with D uncertain. Looked up from germline, CDR1 is MNHEY and CDR2 is SMNVEV (reference sequence). The CDR3 is 13 amino acids. The V and J ends lost 3 bases and 8 bases respectively, with 13 bases between them. DNA for the CDR3: TGTGCCAGCAGTTTTTCTAACCGCGAAGGCTACACCTTC. It codes for CASSFSNREGYTF.

This clone turned up a few times. V is TRBV24-1 and J is TRBJ1-1; no reliable D call. Deletions cut 3 bases from V and 1 base from J, with 5 bases between. Per the germline V gene, CDR1 is KGHDR and CDR2 is SFDVKD. The CDR3 has 13 residues. CDR3 region: CATSDLKNTEAFF. CDR3 DNA sequence: TGTGCCACCAGTGATCTTAAGAACACTGAAGCTTTCTTT.

The chain joins TRBV7-9 to TRBJ1-2, with D perhaps TRBD1 (6 bases). The V gene's germline CDR1 is SEHNR and CDR2 FQNEAQ (reference sequence). This CDR3 spans 14 amino acids. Trimming removed 3 bases from V and 4 bases from J, with 12 bases in between. The chain's CDR3 is CASSFNTGSYGYTF. The CDR3 region has the DNA TGTGCCAGCAGCTTTAACACAGGGTCCTATGGCTACACCTTC.

DNA for the CDR3: TGTGCCAGCAGCTTGAACGGGGGGGGCCCCTATGGCTACACCTTC. Translating it yields CASSLNGGGPYGYTF. The chain has TRBV3-1 (or the pseudogene TRBV3-2) and TRBJ1-2; maybe TRBD1 (6 bases). The CDR3 extends over 15 amino acids. Germline V gives CDR1 LGHDT, CDR2 YNNKEL (reference sequence). V was pared by 5 bases and J by 4 bases, with 17 bases between.

CDR3 sequence reads: CASSVGTSAYYEQYF. The CDR3 DNA reads as TGTGCCAGCAGCGTAGGGACTAGCGCTTACTACGAGCAGTACTTC. The V gene is TRBV9, the J gene TRBJ2-7; 9 bases fit TRBD2. The CDR3 has 15 amino acids. Germline CDR1 SGDLS, CDR2 YYNGEE. With 0 bases clipped from V and 3 bases from J, the junction kept 4 bases outside the gene matches.

Worth noting for this clone: The same CDR3 arises from other DNA sequences in this sample as well. This CDR3 is CASSLGSYNEQFF. The CDR3 coding sequence is TGTGCCAGCAGCCTCGGGAGCTACAATGAGCAGTTCTTC. The V gene is TRBV5-4, the J gene TRBJ2-1, with D maybe TRBD2 (6 bases). V was trimmed by 4 bases and J by 3 bases, leaving 8 bases between them. CDR1 is SGHNT, CDR2 YYREEE, per germline (reference sequence). The CDR3 covers 13 residues. Based on the CDR3 plus reference TRBV5-4 and TRBJ2-1, the full variable domain is ETGVTQSPTHLIKTRGQQVTLRCSSQSGHNTVSWYQQALGQGPQFIFQYYREEENGRGNFPPRFSGLQFPNYSSELNVNALELDDSALYLCASSLGSYNEQFFGPGTRLTVL.

J is TRBJ1-3 and V is TRBV3-1 (or the pseudogene TRBV3-2); 7 bases align to TRBD1. V shed 3 bases and J 0 bases; nucleotides not matched to a gene: 5. The CDR3 is 16 residues long. Per the germline V gene, CDR1 is LGHDT and CDR2 is YNNKEL (reference sequence). The CDR3 here is CASSQRDSSSGNTIYF. The CDR3 bases are TGTGCCAGCAGCCAGCGGGACAGTTCCTCTGGAAACACCATATATTTT.

V and J are TRBV9 and TRBJ2-7, with TRBD2 matching over 10 bases. In germline, CDR1 is SGDLS, CDR2 YYNGEE. V dropped 0 bases and J dropped 5; count of bases not matched to a gene: 5. There are 15 residues in the CDR3. CDR3 sequence (DNA): TGTGCCAGCAGCGTAGCTACTAGCGGGGTCCACGAGCAGTACTTC. It specifies CASSVATSGVHEQYF.

This rearrangement joins TRBV5-6 to TRBJ2-1; D could derive from TRBD1 or TRBD2 (6 bases each). The CDR3 extends over 15 amino acids. V was pared by 1 base and J by 1 base, with 9 bases between. CDR1 is SGHDT, CDR2 YYEEEE, per germline. The CDR3 DNA sequence: TGTGCCAGCAGCTTGTCGGGGGCATCCTACAATGAGCAGTTCTTC. Protein: CASSLSGASYNEQFF.

V is TRBV7-2 and J is TRBJ2-7; maybe TRBD1 (6 bases). V shed 0 bases and J shed 2 bases, with 11 bases lying between them. The CDR3 spans 15 residues. Looked up from germline, CDR1 is SGHTA and CDR2 is FQGNSA. CDR3 sequence (DNA): TGTGCCAGCAGCTTAGCTGGAGACAGGCCCTACGAGCAGTACTTC. It codes for CASSLAGDRPYEQYF.

This sequence joins TRBV28 and TRBJ1-3; no clear D. Germline CDR1 reads MDHEN; CDR2 reads SYDVKM. Trimming shortened V by 6 bases and J by 0 bases, and 12 bases separated the two germline ends. The CDR3 sequence is 15 residues long. CDR3 loop: CASSRTRDSGNTIYF. The CDR3 region has the DNA TGTGCCAGCAGCCGCACAAGGGACTCTGGAAACACCATATATTTT.

This rearrangement joins TRBV9 to TRBJ1-2; 7 nucleotides agree with TRBD1. J gave up 8 bases and V 2 bases, and 3 bases lay outside the gene matches. The CDR3 is made up of 12 amino acids. Germline CDR1 and CDR2: SGDLS and YYNGEE. The CDR3 sequence: CASSVARGGYTF. The CDR3 DNA reads as TGTGCCAGCAGCGTTGCCAGGGGGGGCTACACCTTC.

V usage is TRBV11-2 and J usage is TRBJ2-6; D unclear. V was trimmed by 3 bases and J by 0 bases, leaving 9 bases between them. The CDR3 is made up of 16 amino acids. Germline values: CDR1 SGHAT, CDR2 FQNNGV. CDR3: CASSFGVISGANVLTF. The CDR3 DNA is TGTGCCAGCAGCTTTGGGGTGATCTCTGGGGCCAACGTCCTGACTTTC.

This chain joins TRBV3-1 (or the pseudogene TRBV3-2) and TRBJ1-5; TRBD1 agrees at 9 bases. Trimming cost V 5 bases and J 3 bases; bases outside gene matches: 5. CDR1 is LGHDT and CDR2 is YNNKEL in the germline V gene (reference sequence). The CDR3 is 15 amino acids. The CDR3 region has the DNA TGTGCCAGCAGCTGGGGACAGGGCCTCAATCAGCCCCAGCATTTT. This gives the protein CASSWGQGLNQPQHF.

This clone was seen a few times. The chain recombines TRBV5-1 with TRBJ1-5; D may be TRBD1 (5 bases). Germline V CDR1 and CDR2: SGHRS, YFSETQ. The CDR3 consists of 13 residues. V was pared by 4 bases and J by 6 bases, with 11 bases between. CDR3 nucleotides: TGCGCCAGCAGCCAGGGTACGGGTCAGCCCCAGCATTTT. Translated: CASSQGTGQPQHF.

The rearrangement links TRBV2 to TRBJ1-6; D unresolved. Germline V CDR1 and CDR2: SNHLY, FYNNEI. Deletions cut 6 bases from V and 9 bases from J, with 21 bases between. CDR3 length: 16 residues. Here the CDR3 reads CASSPGPAPEVSPLHF. The CDR3 DNA sequence: TGTGCCAGCAGCCCCGGGCCAGCCCCAGAGGTTTCACCCCTCCACTTT.

The rearrangement uses TRBV30 and TRBJ2-2; 7 bases are shared with TRBD2. CDR3 size: 10 residues. From germline, CDR1 is GTSNPN and CDR2 SVGIG (reference sequence). Trimming cost V 8 bases and J 7 bases; bases outside gene matches: 1. CDR3 sequence reads: CAGGDGELFF. CDR3 coding DNA: TGTGCCGGGGGGGACGGGGAGCTGTTTTTT.

This clone was observed a few times. The genes are TRBV6-4 and TRBJ2-1; the D gene is possibly TRBD2 (5 bases). CDR1 and CDR2 (germline): MRHNA, SNTAGT. V was clipped by 0 bases and J by 8 bases, with 11 bases between them. The CDR3 contains 14 residues. CDR3 nucleotide sequence: TGTGCCAGCAGTGACTCGTACGGGAACGATGAGCAGTTCTTC. Amino acid sequence: CASSDSYGNDEQFF.